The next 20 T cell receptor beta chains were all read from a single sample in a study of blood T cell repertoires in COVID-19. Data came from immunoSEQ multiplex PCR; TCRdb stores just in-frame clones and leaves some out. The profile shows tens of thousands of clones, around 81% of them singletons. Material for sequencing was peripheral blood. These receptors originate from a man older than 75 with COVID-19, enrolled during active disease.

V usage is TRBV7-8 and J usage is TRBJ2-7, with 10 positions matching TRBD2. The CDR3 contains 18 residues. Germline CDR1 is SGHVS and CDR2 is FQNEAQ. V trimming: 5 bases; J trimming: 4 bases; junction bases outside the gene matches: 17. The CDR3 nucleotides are TGTGCCAGCAGCCAGAAGAGGCCACTAGCGGGACTCCCTTACGAGCAGTACTTC. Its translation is CASSQKRPLAGLPYEQYF. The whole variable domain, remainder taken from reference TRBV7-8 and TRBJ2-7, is GAGVSQSPRYKVAKRGQDVALRCDPISGHVSLFWYQQALGQGPEFLTYFQNEAQLDKSGLPSDRFFAERPEGSVSTLKIQRTQQEDSAVYLCASSQKRPLAGLPYEQYFGPGTRLTVT.

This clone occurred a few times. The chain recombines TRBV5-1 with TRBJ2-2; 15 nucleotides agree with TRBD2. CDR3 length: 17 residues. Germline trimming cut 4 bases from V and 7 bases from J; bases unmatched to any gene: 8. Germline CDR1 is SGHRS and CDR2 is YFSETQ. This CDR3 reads CASSPRTSGGASGELFF. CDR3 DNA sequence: TGCGCCAGCAGCCCCCGGACTAGCGGGGGGGCAAGCGGGGAGCTGTTTTTT.

The CDR3 protein is CASSPIADGQGNYGYTF. The CDR3 DNA reads as TGTGCCAGCAGCCCTATCGCCGACGGTCAGGGTAACTATGGCTACACCTTC. This chain uses TRBV5-5 with TRBJ1-2, with a possible D match to TRBD1 (5 bases). This CDR3 region has 17 residues. The germline gives CDR1 SGHKS, CDR2 YYEKEE (reference sequence). V was cut by 4 bases and J by 1 base, with 20 bases left in between.

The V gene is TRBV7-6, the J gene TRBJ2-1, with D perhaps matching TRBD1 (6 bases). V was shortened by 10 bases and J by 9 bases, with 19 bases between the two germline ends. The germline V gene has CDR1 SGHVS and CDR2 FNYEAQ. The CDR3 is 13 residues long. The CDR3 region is CATKHEQGREQFF. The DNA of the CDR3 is TGTGCCACCAAACACGAACAGGGACGTGAGCAGTTCTTC. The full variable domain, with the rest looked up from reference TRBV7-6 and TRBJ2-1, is GAGVSQSPRYKVTKRGQDVALRCDPISGHVSLYWYRQALGQGPEFLTYFNYEAQQDKSGLPNDRFSAERPEGSISTLTIQRTEQRDSAMYRCATKHEQGREQFFGPGTRLTVL.

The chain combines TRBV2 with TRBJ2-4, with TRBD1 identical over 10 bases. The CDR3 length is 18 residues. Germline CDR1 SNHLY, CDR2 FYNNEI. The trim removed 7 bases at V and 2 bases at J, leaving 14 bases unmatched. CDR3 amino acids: CASTGHVGQGVPKNIQYF. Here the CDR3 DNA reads TGTGCCAGCACGGGGCACGTAGGACAGGGGGTCCCCAAAAACATTCAGTACTTC.

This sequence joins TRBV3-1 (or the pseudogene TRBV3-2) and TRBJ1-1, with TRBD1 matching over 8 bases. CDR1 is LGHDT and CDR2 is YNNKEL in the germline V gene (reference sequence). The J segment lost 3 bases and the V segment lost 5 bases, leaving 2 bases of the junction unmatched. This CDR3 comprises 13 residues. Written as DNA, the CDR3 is TGTGCCAGCAGCGGGACAGGTGACACTGAAGCTTTCTTT. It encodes CASSGTGDTEAFF.

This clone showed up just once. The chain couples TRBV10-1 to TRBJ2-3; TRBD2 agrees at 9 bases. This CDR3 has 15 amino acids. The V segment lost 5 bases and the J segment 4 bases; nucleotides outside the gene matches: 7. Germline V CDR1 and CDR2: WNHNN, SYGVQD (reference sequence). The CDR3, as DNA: TGCGCCAGCAGTTCGGTTAGCGGGGGAGCAGATACGCAGTATTTT. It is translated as CASSSVSGGADTQYF.

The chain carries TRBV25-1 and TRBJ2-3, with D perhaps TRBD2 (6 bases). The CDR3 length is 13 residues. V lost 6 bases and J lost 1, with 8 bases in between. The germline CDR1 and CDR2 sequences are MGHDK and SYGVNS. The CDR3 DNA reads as TGTGCCAGCAGGCGGGGTGGCACAGATACGCAGTATTTT. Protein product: CASRRGGTDTQYF.

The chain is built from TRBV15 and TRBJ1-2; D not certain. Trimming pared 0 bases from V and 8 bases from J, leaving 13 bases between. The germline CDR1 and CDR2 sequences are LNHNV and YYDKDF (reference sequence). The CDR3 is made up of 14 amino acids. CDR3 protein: CATSRDGGRRGYTF. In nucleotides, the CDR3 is TGTGCCACCAGCAGAGATGGAGGGAGGCGCGGCTACACCTTC.

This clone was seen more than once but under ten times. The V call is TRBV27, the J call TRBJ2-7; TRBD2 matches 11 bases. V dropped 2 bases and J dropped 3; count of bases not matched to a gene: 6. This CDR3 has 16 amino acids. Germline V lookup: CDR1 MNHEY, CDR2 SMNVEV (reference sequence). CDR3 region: CASSLRGGTSGYEQYF. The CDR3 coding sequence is TGTGCCAGCAGTTTAAGGGGAGGGACTAGCGGCTACGAGCAGTACTTC.

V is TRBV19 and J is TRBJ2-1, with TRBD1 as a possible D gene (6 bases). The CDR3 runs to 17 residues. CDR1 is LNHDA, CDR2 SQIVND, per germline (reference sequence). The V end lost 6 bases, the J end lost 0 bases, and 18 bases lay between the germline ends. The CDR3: CASSPSRDKSSYNEQFF. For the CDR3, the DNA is TGTGCCAGTAGCCCCAGCCGGGACAAGAGCTCCTACAATGAGCAGTTCTTC.

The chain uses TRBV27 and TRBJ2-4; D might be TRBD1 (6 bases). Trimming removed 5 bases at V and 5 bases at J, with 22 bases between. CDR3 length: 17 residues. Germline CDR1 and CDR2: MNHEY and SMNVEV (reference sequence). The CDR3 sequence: CASSARTAYGHENIQYF. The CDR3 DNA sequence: TGTGCCAGCAGTGCCCGGACAGCCTACGGGCACGAAAACATTCAGTACTTC.

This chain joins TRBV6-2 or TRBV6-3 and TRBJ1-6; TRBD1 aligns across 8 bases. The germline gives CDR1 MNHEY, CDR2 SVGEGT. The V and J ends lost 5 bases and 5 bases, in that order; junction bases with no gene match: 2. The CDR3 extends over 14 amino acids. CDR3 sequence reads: CASSRTGNNSPLHF. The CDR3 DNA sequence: TGTGCCAGCAGTCGGACAGGGAATAATTCACCCCTCCACTTT.

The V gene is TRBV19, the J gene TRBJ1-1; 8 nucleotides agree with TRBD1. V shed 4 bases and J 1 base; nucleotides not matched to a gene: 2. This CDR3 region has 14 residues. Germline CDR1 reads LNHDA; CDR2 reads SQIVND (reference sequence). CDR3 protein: CASSTGQGNTEAFF. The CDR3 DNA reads TGTGCCAGTAGTACCGGACAGGGGAACACTGAAGCTTTCTTT.

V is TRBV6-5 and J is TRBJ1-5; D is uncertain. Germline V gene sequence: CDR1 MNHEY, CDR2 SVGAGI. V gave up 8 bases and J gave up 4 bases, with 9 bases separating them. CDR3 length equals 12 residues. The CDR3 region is CASAGGNQPQHF. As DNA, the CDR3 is TGTGCCAGCGCCGGCGGGAATCAGCCCCAGCATTTT.

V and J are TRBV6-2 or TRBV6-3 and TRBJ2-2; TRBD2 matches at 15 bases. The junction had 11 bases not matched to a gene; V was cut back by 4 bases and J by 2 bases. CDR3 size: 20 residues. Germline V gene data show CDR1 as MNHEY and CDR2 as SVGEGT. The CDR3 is CASSFDPRTSGRANTGELFF. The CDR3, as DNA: TGTGCCAGCAGTTTCGACCCTCGGACTAGCGGGAGGGCCAACACCGGGGAGCTGTTTTTT.

The chain's CDR3 is CASSWQELSNTEAFF. CDR3 DNA sequence: TGTGCCAGCTCATGGCAGGAATTGTCAAACACTGAAGCTTTCTTT. This rearrangement joins TRBV18 to TRBJ1-1; D not resolved. The length of the CDR3 is 15 residues. The V end was cut by 5 bases, the J end by 2 bases, with 15 bases between. Germline CDR1 is KGHSH and CDR2 is LQKENI.

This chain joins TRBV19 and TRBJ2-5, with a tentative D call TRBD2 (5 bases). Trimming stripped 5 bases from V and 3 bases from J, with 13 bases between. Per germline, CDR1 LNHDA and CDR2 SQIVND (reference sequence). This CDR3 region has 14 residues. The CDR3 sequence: CASSPSHGEETQYF. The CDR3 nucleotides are TGTGCCAGTAGTCCGAGCCACGGGGAAGAGACCCAGTACTTC.

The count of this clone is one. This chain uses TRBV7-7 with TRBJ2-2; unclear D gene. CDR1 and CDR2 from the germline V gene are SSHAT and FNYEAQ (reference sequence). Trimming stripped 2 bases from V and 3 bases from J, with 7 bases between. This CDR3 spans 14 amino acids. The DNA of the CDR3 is TGTGCCAGCAGCTTATATCAGGACACCGGGGAGCTGTTTTTT. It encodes CASSLYQDTGELFF.

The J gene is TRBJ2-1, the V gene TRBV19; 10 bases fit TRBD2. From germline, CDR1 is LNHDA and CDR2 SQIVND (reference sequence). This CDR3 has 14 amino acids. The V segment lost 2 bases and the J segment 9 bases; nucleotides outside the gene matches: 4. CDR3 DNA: TGTGCCAGTAGTATAAGACTAGCGGGTGGTGAGCAGTTCTTC. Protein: CASSIRLAGGEQFF.